A selection of T cell receptor beta chains follows, all from one sample in a study of cytomegalovirus exposure and HLA in healthy donors. Only in-frame clones appear in the TCRdb table, and some are missing; sequencing was by immunoSEQ multiplex PCR. Here the sample spans around 50,000 clones, 70% to 80% being singletons. The sample was PBMCs. Every receptor here comes from a man aged 30 to 39 in good health and CMV-seronegative. The CDR3 runs from the conserved cysteine through the conserved F or W. A D gene is named only where the DNA matches it firmly. Size tells how often a clone was seen (once, few, many) or the class of an expanded clone, and some rows leave it out.

TRBV5-1	TRBD2	TRBJ2-7	NA	CASSLGLAVYEQYF	TGCGCCAGCAGCTTGGGACTAGCGGTCTACGAGCAGTACTTC
TRBV19	NA	TRBJ2-2	NA	CASSIVGHNTGELFF	TGTGCCAGTAGTATAGTGGGACACAACACCGGGGAGCTGTTTTTT
TRBV6-4	TRBD2	TRBJ2-3	NA	CASSGLAGPAGGTDTQYF	TGTGCCAGCAGCGGACTAGCGGGGCCGGCGGGGGGCACAGATACGCAGTATTTT
TRBV27	NA	TRBJ2-2	NA	CASRPGLYTGELFF	TGTGCCAGCAGACCGGGACTTTACACCGGGGAGCTGTTTTTT
TRBV2	NA	TRBJ2-7	NA	CASGGGPYEQYF	TGTGCCAGTGGGGGGGGGCCCTACGAGCAGTACTTC
TRBV7-9	TRBD2	TRBJ2-5	NA	CASSLGGTPRETQYF	TGTGCCAGCAGCCTGGGGGGGACCCCACGAGAGACCCAGTACTTC
TRBV25-1	TRBD1	TRBJ2-1	NA	CASSEYEGQGYNEQFF	TGTGCCAGCAGTGAATACGAGGGACAGGGATACAATGAGCAGTTCTTC
TRBV29-1	TRBD1	TRBJ2-4	NA	CSVEDRGGNIQYF	TGCAGCGTTGAGGACAGGGGAGGGAACATTCAGTACTTC
TRBV7-9	NA	TRBJ2-6	NA	CSSSHGLAQQSGANVLTF	TGTTCCAGCAGCCATGGGTTGGCACAGCAGTCTGGGGCCAACGTCCTGACTTTC
TRBV2	TRBD1	TRBJ1-2	few	CASSAQGASSGGYTF	TGTGCCAGCAGTGCTCAGGGGGCGAGCTCGGGTGGCTACACCTTC
TRBV29-1	TRBD2	TRBJ2-1	NA	CSVKLGLAGRNEQFF	TGCAGCGTAAAACTCGGGCTAGCGGGAAGGAATGAGCAGTTCTTC
TRBV6-5	NA	TRBJ1-2	once	CASSLIGGNYGYTF	TGTGCCAGCAGTTTAATAGGAGGGAACTATGGCTACACCTTC
TRBV14	NA	TRBJ1-2	NA	CASSQARGEGNYGYTF	TGTGCCAGCAGCCAAGCGAGAGGGGAGGGCAACTATGGCTACACCTTC
TRBV27	TRBD2	TRBJ2-7	few	CASSLLAGVSYEQYF	TGTGCCAGCAGTCTTCTAGCGGGAGTGTCCTACGAGCAGTACTTC
TRBV6-5	TRBD1	TRBJ2-7	NA	CASSSGTGGSYEQYF	TGTGCCAGCAGCTCCGGGACAGGGGGATCCTACGAGCAGTACTTC
TRBV18	NA	TRBJ2-5	NA	CASSLVEETQYF	TGTGCCAGCTCACTGGTGGAGGAGACCCAGTACTTC
TRBV6-4	TRBD2	TRBJ2-2	few	CASARLAGDSGELFF	TGTGCCAGCGCCCGACTAGCGGGAGATTCCGGGGAGCTGTTTTTT
TRBV6-6	NA	TRBJ2-1	NA	CASSPSEVNEQFF	TGTGCCAGCAGTCCTTCGGAGGTCAATGAGCAGTTCTTC
TRBV7-2	TRBD1	TRBJ1-5	few	CASSQSGRDRQPQHF	TGTGCCAGCAGCCAGTCCGGCAGGGACAGGCAGCCCCAGCATTTT
TRBV7-9	NA	TRBJ2-1	NA	CASSARGAGVFHEQFF	TGTGCCAGCAGCGCCCGGGGGGCGGGAGTCTTCCATGAGCAGTTCTTC
TRBV6-6	TRBD2	TRBJ2-7	once	CASSSTRLAGPSEQYF	TGTGCCAGCAGTTCCACCCGACTAGCGGGGCCCTCCGAGCAGTACTTC
TRBV7-9	TRBD2	TRBJ2-5	few	CASRPGLAGGNQETQYF	TGTGCCAGCAGGCCTGGACTAGCGGGAGGGAATCAAGAGACCCAGTACTTC
TRBV7-9	TRBD2	TRBJ2-1	NA	CASKPLGLAGGRSYNEQFF	TGTGCCAGCAAACCCTTAGGACTAGCGGGAGGTCGCTCCTACAATGAGCAGTTCTTC